The 14 T cell receptor beta chains given below trace back to one sample, sequenced in a study of T cells in localized non-small cell lung cancer. Libraries were prepared by immunoSEQ multiplex PCR; TCRdb keeps only in-frame clonotypes and omits some of them. Counted here are 48,000 or so clones, approximately 90% occurring once; the ten biggest clones make up about a sixth. The sequences come from peripheral blood, collected before any cancer treatment. The receptors were gathered from a male donor aged 60 or over with stage III squamous cell lung carcinoma.

V gene TRBV9 combines with J gene TRBJ2-7; perhaps TRBD1 as D (7 bases). V lost 0 bases to trimming and J lost 3 bases, with 16 bases between them. The CDR3 is 16 residues long. The germline CDR1 and CDR2 sequences are SGDLS and YYNGEE. The CDR3 protein is CASSVEGGRGFYEQYF. Written as DNA, the CDR3 is TGTGCCAGCAGCGTAGAGGGAGGCAGGGGGTTCTACGAGCAGTACTTC. The full variable domain, completed using reference TRBV9 and TRBJ2-7, is DSGVTQTPKHLITATGQRVTLRCSPRSGDLSVYWYQQSLDQGLQFLIQYYNGEERAKGNILERFSAQQFPDLHSELNLSSLELGDSALYFCASSVEGGRGFYEQYFGPGTRLTVT.

CDR3 amino acids: CASSEPSGTDTQYF. The CDR3, as DNA: TGCGCCAGCAGCGAGCCTAGCGGCACAGATACGCAGTATTTT. V and J are TRBV4-1 and TRBJ2-3; weak D call: TRBD2 (6 bases). V lost 5 bases to trimming and J lost 1 base, with 10 bases between them. Per the germline V gene, CDR1 is MGHRA and CDR2 is YSYEKL. This CDR3 spans 14 amino acids.

The V gene is TRBV7-9, the J gene TRBJ2-1; 9 nucleotides align to TRBD2. Germline lookup yields CDR1 SEHNR and CDR2 FQNEAQ (reference sequence). With V trimmed by 5 bases and J by 8 bases, 13 bases remained unmatched. This CDR3 region has 16 residues. This CDR3 is CASSPGGSGSLHEQFF. DNA of the CDR3: TGTGCCAGCAGCCCCGGAGGTAGCGGGAGTCTCCATGAGCAGTTCTTC.

The chain carries TRBV7-7 and TRBJ2-1; 14 nucleotides match TRBD2. Germline assignment: CDR1 SSHAT and CDR2 FNYEAQ (reference sequence). This CDR3 contains 18 residues. J lost 0 bases, V lost 5 bases, and 6 bases had no gene match. The CDR3 loop is CASSRTSGGPSSYNEQFF. DNA for the CDR3: TGTGCCAGCAGCCGGACTAGCGGGGGGCCTAGCTCCTACAATGAGCAGTTCTTC.

The chain has TRBV2 and TRBJ1-1; tentatively, D is TRBD1 (5 bases). This CDR3 spans 13 amino acids. V shed 6 bases and J shed 4 bases, with 12 bases lying between them. The V gene's germline CDR1 is SNHLY and CDR2 FYNNEI. CDR3: CASSPQGFTEAFF. CDR3 sequence (DNA): TGTGCCAGCAGCCCGCAGGGATTCACTGAAGCTTTCTTT.

The chain joins TRBV18 to TRBJ2-3, with 11 bases matching TRBD2. CDR3 length: 18 amino acids. With 3 bases clipped from V and 4 bases from J, the junction kept 12 bases outside the gene matches. In germline, CDR1 is KGHSH, CDR2 LQKENI. CDR3 DNA sequence: TGTGCCAGCTCACCGTTCGGACTAGCGGGCCCACAAGCAGATACGCAGTATTTT. Its protein is CASSPFGLAGPQADTQYF.

The genes are TRBV9 and TRBJ2-3; D not resolved. The CDR3 length is 13 residues. Germline CDR1 SGDLS, CDR2 YYNGEE. Trimming took 0 bases from V and 8 from J, leaving 10 bases between them. CDR3 in DNA: TGTGCCAGCAGCGTAGCTCCCTGGGCTACGCAGTATTTT. This encodes CASSVAPWATQYF.

This clone appeared a few times. Other DNA sequences in the sample encode the same CDR3. The chain recombines TRBV11-2 with TRBJ1-1; no firm D call. With 4 bases removed from V and 0 bases from J, the gap between germline ends came to 6 bases. CDR3 length: 13 residues. Germline-derived CDR1 and CDR2 are SGHAT and FQNNGV. For the CDR3, the DNA is TGTGCCAGCAGCTCCAGCTTGAACACTGAAGCTTTCTTT. It encodes CASSSSLNTEAFF. The full variable domain, its missing parts supplied by reference TRBV11-2 and TRBJ1-1, is EAGVAQSPRYKIIEKRQSVAFWCNPISGHATLYWYQQILGQGPKLLIQFQNNGVVDDSQLPKDRFSAERLKGVDSTLKIQPAKLEDSAVYLCASSSSLNTEAFFGQGTRLTVV.

This clone was seen only a few times. This chain joins TRBV11-2 and TRBJ2-3, with TRBD2 matching 9 bases. The CDR3 is made up of 18 amino acids. Germline CDR1 and CDR2: SGHAT and FQNNGV. Trimming took 2 bases from V and 4 from J; bases not matched to a gene: 13. CDR3 region: CASSLKLPSGGSADTQYF. DNA for the CDR3: TGTGCCAGCAGCTTAAAGCTCCCCAGCGGGGGGTCGGCAGATACGCAGTATTTT. Supplemented by reference TRBV11-2 and TRBJ2-3, the full variable domain reads EAGVAQSPRYKIIEKRQSVAFWCNPISGHATLYWYQQILGQGPKLLIQFQNNGVVDDSQLPKDRFSAERLKGVDSTLKIQPAKLEDSAVYLCASSLKLPSGGSADTQYFGPGTRLTVL.

This sequence joins TRBV27 and TRBJ1-5; D may be TRBD1 (6 bases). This CDR3 has 16 residues. Germline-derived CDR1 and CDR2 are MNHEY and SMNVEV (reference sequence). The V gene lost 3 bases and the J gene lost 6 bases, with 18 bases spanning the gap. In DNA form, the CDR3 reads TGTGCCAGCAGTTTCCCAACCCCCCAGGGGCGTCAGCCCCAGCATTTT. Residues: CASSFPTPQGRQPQHF.

The V and J genes are TRBV9 and TRBJ1-1; 10 positions agree with TRBD1. The CDR3 totals 15 residues. Trimming took 0 bases from V and 6 from J; bases not matched to a gene: 5. Germline CDR1 SGDLS, CDR2 YYNGEE. The CDR3 loop reads CASSVGTGGIAEAFF. The CDR3 bases are TGTGCCAGCAGCGTAGGGACAGGGGGAATTGCTGAAGCTTTCTTT.

The chain uses TRBV6-5 and TRBJ2-1, with TRBD2 matching 7 bases. Germline assignment: CDR1 MNHEY and CDR2 SVGAGI. Trimming removed 2 bases from V and 7 bases from J; junction bases left unmatched: 5. The CDR3 totals 14 residues. In nucleotides, the CDR3 is TGTGCCAGCAGTTACGGACTAGAGGGAAATGAGCAGTTCTTC. Translated, it gives CASSYGLEGNEQFF.

This clone appeared a few times. The V gene is TRBV5-1, the J gene TRBJ1-1, with D possibly being TRBD1 (6 bases). Germline V lookup: CDR1 SGHRS, CDR2 YFSETQ. The CDR3 has 13 amino acids. Trimming left V 5 bases short and J 1 base short, with 9 bases between. The CDR3 region is CASREQGNTEAFF. The CDR3, as DNA: TGCGCCAGCAGAGAACAGGGGAACACTGAAGCTTTCTTT.

The CDR3 DNA sequence: TGTGCCAGCAGTTTAACCGGGTCTGGGGCCAACGTCCTGACTTTC. This sequence encodes CASSLTGSGANVLTF. The J gene is TRBJ2-6, the V gene TRBV27; no clear D gene. Germline V gene data show CDR1 as MNHEY and CDR2 as SMNVEV (reference sequence). With 2 bases removed from V and 1 base from J, the gap between germline ends came to 6 bases. The CDR3 consists of 15 residues.